The 3 T cell receptor beta chains below all came from one sample that was sequenced in a study of Graves' ophthalmopathy and Graves' hyperthyroidism. Amplifying from RNA transcripts, the study obtained TCR beta CDR3 regions. The library came from an HTBI-primed first-round RT-PCR and a second-round multiplex PCR. One entry per CDR3 protein results from TCRdb running MiXCR on the multiplex PCR reads. The table has roughly 700,000 distinct CDR3 sequences, approximately 40% seen once. The sample consisted of peripheral blood. Receptors were obtained from an adult man with Graves' ophthalmopathy.

The genes are TRBV2 and TRBJ2-5; the match to TRBD1 covers 7 bases. The CDR3 contains 14 residues. V gave up 5 bases and J gave up 7 bases; unmatched junction bases: 10. CDR1 is SNHLY and CDR2 is FYNNEI in the germline V gene. Here the CDR3 reads CASSSGGRRRTQYF. The DNA for the CDR3 is TGTGCCAGCAGTTCAGGGGGACGGAGGAGGACCCAGTACTTC.

The V call is TRBV10-3, the J call TRBJ1-2, with 11 bases that match TRBD1. This CDR3 is built from 15 residues. The V gene end was trimmed by 4 bases and the J gene end by 8 bases; junction bases not matched to a gene: 9. Germline CDR1 is ENHRY and CDR2 is SYGVKD. The DNA for the CDR3 is TGTGCCATCAGTGCCCCGGGACAGGGGGTACGGGGCTACACCTTC. This translates into CAISAPGQGVRGYTF.

On this clonotype: A much larger clone lies one base from this, so it may be a read error. The chain uses TRBV19 and TRBJ1-6, with D maybe TRBD1 (6 bases). CDR3 size: 14 residues. The germline V gene encodes CDR1 LNHDA and CDR2 SQIVND (reference sequence). In nucleotides, the CDR3 is TGTGCCGGTAGTATAGGGGGATTTGATTCACCCCTCCACTTT. It specifies CAGSIGGFDSPLHF.